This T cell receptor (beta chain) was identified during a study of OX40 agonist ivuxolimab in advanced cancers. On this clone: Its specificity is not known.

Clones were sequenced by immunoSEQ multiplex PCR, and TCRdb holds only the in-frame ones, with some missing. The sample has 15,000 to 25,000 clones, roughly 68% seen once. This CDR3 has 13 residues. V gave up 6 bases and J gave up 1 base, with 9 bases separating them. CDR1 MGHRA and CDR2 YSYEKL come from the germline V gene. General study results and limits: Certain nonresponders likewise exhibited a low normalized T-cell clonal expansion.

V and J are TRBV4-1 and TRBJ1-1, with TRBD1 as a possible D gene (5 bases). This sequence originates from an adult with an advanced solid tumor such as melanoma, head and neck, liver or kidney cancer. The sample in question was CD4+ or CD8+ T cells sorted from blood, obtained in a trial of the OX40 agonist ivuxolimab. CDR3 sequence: CASSLRENTEAFF. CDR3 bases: TGCGCCAGCAGTCTCAGGGAGAACACTGAAGCTTTCTTT.